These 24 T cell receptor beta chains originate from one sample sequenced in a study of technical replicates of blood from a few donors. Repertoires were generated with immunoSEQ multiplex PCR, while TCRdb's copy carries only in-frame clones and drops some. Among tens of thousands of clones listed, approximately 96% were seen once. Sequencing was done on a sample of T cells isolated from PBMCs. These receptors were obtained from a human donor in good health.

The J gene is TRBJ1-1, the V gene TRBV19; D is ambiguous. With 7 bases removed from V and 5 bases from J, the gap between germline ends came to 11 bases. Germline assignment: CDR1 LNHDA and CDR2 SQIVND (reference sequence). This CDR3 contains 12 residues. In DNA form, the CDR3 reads TGTGCCAGTAAGAACGAGGGAACTGAAGCTTTCTTT. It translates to CASKNEGTEAFF.

The CDR3 DNA is TGTGCCAGCAGTTATGGGACTCATGCAACTAATGAAAAACTGTTTTTT. Its protein product is CASSYGTHATNEKLFF. The chain links TRBV6-5 to TRBJ1-4, with a tentative D call TRBD1 (5 bases). CDR1 and CDR2 (germline): MNHEY, SVGAGI. The CDR3 is 16 residues long. Trimming removed 3 bases at V and 0 bases at J, with 11 bases between.

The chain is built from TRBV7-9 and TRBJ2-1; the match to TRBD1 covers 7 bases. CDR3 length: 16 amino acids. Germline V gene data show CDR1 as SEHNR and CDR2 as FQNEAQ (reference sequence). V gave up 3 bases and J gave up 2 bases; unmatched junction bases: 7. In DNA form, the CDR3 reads TGTGCCAGCAGCTTGAGGGACAGTTCTCCCTACAATGAGCAGTTCTTC. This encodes CASSLRDSSPYNEQFF.

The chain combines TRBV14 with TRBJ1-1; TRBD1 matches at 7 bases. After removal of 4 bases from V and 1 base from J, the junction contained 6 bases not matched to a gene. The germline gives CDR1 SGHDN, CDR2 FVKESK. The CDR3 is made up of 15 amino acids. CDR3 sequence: CASSPYRGRNTEAFF. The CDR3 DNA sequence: TGTGCCAGCAGCCCCTACAGGGGTAGGAACACTGAAGCTTTCTTT.

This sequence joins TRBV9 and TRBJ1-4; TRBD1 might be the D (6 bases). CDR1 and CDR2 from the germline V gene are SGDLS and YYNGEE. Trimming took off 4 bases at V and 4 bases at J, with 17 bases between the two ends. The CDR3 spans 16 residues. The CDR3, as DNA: TGTGCCAGCAGCTCCAGCGGGGGGCCTAATAATGAAAAACTGTTTTTT. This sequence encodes CASSSSGGPNNEKLFF.

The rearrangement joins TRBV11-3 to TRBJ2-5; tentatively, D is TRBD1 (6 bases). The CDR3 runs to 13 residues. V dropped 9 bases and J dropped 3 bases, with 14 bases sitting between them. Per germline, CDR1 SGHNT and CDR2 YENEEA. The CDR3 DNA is TGTGCCAGGGCCCTGACAGGAAAAGAGACCCAGTACTTC. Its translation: CARALTGKETQYF. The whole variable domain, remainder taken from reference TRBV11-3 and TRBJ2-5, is EAGVVQSPRYKIIEKKQPVAFWCNPISGHNTLYWYLQNLGQGPELLIRYENEEAVDDSQLPKDRFSAERLKGVDSTLKIQPAELGDSAVYLCARALTGKETQYFGPGTRLLVL.

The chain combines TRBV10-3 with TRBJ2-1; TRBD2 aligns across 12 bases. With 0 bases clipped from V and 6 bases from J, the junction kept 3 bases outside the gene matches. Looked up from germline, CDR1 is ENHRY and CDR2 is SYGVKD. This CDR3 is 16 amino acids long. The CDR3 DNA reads TGTGCCATCAGTGAGTCAGGACTAGCGGGAATCAATGAGCAGTTCTTC. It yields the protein CAISESGLAGINEQFF.

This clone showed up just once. CDR3 sequence: CAISEAGGLNTEAFF. Written as DNA, the CDR3 is TGTGCCATCAGTGAGGCAGGGGGGCTGAACACTGAAGCTTTCTTT. The chain combines TRBV10-3 with TRBJ1-1; 7 positions agree with TRBD1. From germline, CDR1 is ENHRY and CDR2 SYGVKD. This CDR3 region has 15 residues. The ends lost 2 bases at V and 0 bases at J; junction bases unmatched: 3.

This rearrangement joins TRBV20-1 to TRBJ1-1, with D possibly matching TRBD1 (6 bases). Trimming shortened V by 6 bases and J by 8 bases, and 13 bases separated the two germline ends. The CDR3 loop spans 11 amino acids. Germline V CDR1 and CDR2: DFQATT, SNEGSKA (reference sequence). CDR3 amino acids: CSAGITGEAFF. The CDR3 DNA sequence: TGCAGTGCCGGCATAACAGGGGAAGCTTTCTTT.

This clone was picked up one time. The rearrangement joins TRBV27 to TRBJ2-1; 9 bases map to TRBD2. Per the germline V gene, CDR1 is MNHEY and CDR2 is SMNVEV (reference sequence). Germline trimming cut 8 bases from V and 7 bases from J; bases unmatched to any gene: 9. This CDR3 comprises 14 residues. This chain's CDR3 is CASRGIAGANEQFF. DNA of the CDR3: TGTGCCAGCCGAGGCATAGCGGGAGCTAATGAGCAGTTCTTC.

The CDR3 reads CASSFQGAGTYEQYF. The CDR3 nucleotides read TGTGCCAGCAGCTTTCAGGGGGCGGGCACCTACGAGCAGTACTTC. The chain combines TRBV7-8 with TRBJ2-7, with 8 bases fitting TRBD1. The J segment lost 2 bases and the V segment lost 3 bases, leaving 6 bases of the junction unmatched. CDR1 is SGHVS and CDR2 is FQNEAQ in the germline V gene. This CDR3 is built from 15 residues.

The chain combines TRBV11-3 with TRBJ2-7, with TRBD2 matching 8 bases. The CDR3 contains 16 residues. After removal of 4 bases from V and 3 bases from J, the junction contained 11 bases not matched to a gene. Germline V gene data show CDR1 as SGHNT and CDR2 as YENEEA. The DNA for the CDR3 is TGTGCCAGCAGCTGGGGACTTAGCGGGACCGGCTACGAGCAGTACTTC. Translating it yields CASSWGLSGTGYEQYF.

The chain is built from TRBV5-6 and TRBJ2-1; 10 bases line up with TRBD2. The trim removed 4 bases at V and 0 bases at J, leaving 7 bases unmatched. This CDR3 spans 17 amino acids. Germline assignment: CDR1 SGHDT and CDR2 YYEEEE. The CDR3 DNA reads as TGTGCCAGCAGCCCGCGACTAGCGGGTTACTCCTACAATGAGCAGTTCTTC. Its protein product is CASSPRLAGYSYNEQFF.

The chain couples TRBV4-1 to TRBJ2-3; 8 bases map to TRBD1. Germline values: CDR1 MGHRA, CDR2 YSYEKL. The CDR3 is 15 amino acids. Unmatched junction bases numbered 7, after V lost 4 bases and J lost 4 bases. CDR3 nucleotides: TGCGCCAGCAGCCGAGCAGACAGGGGCGCAGATACGCAGTATTTT. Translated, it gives CASSRADRGADTQYF.

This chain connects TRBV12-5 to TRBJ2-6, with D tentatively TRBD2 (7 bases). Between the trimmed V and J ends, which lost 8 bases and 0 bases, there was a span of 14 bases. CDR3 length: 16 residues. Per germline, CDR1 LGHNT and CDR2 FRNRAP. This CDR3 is CASRAGGLSGANVLTF. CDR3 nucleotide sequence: TGTGCTAGTCGAGCCGGGGGGCTCTCTGGGGCCAACGTCCTGACTTTC.

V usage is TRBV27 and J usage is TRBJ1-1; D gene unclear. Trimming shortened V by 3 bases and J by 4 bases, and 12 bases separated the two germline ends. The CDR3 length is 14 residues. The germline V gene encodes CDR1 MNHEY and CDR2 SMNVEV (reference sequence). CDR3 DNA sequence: TGTGCCAGCAGTTTGAGGGAATGGAGCACTGAAGCTTTCTTT. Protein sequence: CASSLREWSTEAFF.

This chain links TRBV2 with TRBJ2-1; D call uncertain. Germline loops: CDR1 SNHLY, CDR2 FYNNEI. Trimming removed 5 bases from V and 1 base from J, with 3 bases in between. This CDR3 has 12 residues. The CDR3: CASSYSYNEQFF. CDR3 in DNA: TGTGCCAGCAGTTATTCCTACAATGAGCAGTTCTTC.

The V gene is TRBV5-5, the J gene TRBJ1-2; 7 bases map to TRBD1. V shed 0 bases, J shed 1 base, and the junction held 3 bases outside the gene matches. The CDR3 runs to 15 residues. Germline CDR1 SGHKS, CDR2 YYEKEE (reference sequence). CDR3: CASSLDHRGNYGYTF. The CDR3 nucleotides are TGTGCCAGCAGCTTGGATCACAGGGGTAACTATGGCTACACCTTC.

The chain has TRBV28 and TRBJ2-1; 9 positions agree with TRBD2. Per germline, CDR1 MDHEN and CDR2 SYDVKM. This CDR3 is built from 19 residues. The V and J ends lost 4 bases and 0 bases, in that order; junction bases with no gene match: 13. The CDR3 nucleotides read TGTGCCAGCAGTTCCTACTACCTTGTTAGCGGGAGCTCCTACAATGAGCAGTTCTTC. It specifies CASSSYYLVSGSSYNEQFF.

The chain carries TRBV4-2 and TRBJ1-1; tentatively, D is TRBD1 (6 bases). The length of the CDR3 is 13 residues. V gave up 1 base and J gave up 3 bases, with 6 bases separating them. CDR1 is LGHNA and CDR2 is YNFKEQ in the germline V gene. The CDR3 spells CASSQAGDTEAFF. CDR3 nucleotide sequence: TGTGCCAGCAGCCAAGCAGGGGACACTGAAGCTTTCTTT.

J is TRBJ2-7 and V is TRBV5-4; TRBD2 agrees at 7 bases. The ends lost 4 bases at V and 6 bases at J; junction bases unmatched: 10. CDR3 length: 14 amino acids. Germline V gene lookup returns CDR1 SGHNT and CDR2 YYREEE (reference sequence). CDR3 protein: CASSLGRPPREQYF. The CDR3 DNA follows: TGTGCCAGCAGCCTCGGGAGGCCCCCTCGCGAGCAGTACTTC.

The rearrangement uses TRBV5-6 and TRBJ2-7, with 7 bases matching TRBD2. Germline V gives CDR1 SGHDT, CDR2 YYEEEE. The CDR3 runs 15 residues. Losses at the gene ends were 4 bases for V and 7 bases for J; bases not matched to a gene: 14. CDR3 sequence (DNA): TGTGCCAGCAGCGCTACTAGCGACTCCCGGCGTGAGCAGTACTTC. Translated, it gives CASSATSDSRREQYF.

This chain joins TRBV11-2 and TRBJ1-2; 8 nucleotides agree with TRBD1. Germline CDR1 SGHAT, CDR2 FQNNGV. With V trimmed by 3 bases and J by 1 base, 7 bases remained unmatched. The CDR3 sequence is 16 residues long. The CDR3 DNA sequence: TGTGCCAGCAGCTTCTCCAGGACAGGGCTTAACTATGGCTACACCTTC. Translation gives CASSFSRTGLNYGYTF. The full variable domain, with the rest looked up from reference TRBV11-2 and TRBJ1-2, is EAGVAQSPRYKIIEKRQSVAFWCNPISGHATLYWYQQILGQGPKLLIQFQNNGVVDDSQLPKDRFSAERLKGVDSTLKIQPAKLEDSAVYLCASSFSRTGLNYGYTFGSGTRLTVV.

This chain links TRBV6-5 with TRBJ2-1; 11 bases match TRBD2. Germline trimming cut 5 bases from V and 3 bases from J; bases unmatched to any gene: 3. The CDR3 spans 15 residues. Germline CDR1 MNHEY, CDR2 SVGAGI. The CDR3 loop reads CASSPGLAVYNEQFF. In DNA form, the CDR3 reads TGTGCCAGCAGTCCGGGACTAGCGGTCTACAATGAGCAGTTCTTC.